Here is one T cell receptor beta chain with its context. This sample was taken from a study of molecular identifiers for immune sequencing clone quantification. CDR1 SNHLY and CDR2 FYNNEI come from the germline V gene. Trimming took off 4 bases at V and 1 base at J, with 8 bases between the two ends. The CDR3 is 13 residues long. TCRdb analysed the PCR reads with MiXCR anew, one entry per CDR3 protein. The data contain approximately 500,000 distinct CDR3 sequences, about a fifth of them singletons. The source is a human donor in good health. Some libraries in this study had Jurkat cell RNA spiked in. The specimen sequenced was naive CD8+ T cells from blood, with Jurkat cell RNA spiked in. Subset denoted: FACS-sorted CD8+CD4-CCR7+CD45RA+ naive T cells. V gene TRBV2 combines with J gene TRBJ2-7; D is ambiguous. CDR3 bases: TGTGCCAGCAGTGCCATAGGTTCCTACGAGCAGTACTTC. This translates into CASSAIGSYEQYF.